Each of the 32 T cell receptor beta chains below was sequenced from the same sample in a study of blood T cell repertoires in COVID-19. TCRdb's copy holds only in-frame clones and misses some; the assay was immunoSEQ multiplex PCR. This sample has about 160,000 clones, with 81% found just once. Sequenced: PBMCs or T cells enriched from blood (not recorded which). The receptors derive from a woman aged 35 to 49 with acute COVID-19.

This clone was detected a few times. The chain links TRBV11-3 to TRBJ1-4; the D is unclear. This CDR3 has 15 residues. Trimming stripped 1 base from V and 8 bases from J, with 14 bases between. Germline CDR1 SGHNT, CDR2 YENEEA. DNA for the CDR3: TGTGCCAGCAGCTTAGGGGAGGATGCTCGGGAAAAACTGTTTTTT. It specifies CASSLGEDAREKLFF. The entire variable domain, with the rest obtained from reference TRBV11-3 and TRBJ1-4, is as follows: EAGVVQSPRYKIIEKKQPVAFWCNPISGHNTLYWYLQNLGQGPELLIRYENEEAVDDSQLPKDRFSAERLKGVDSTLKIQPAELGDSAVYLCASSLGEDAREKLFFGSGTQLSVL.

The rearrangement joins TRBV7-2 to TRBJ2-2, with 8 bases identical to TRBD2. Germline loops: CDR1 SGHTA, CDR2 FQGNSA. V lost 3 bases to trimming and J lost 1 base; unmatched junction nucleotides: 7. The CDR3 spans 17 residues. The CDR3 DNA reads as TGTGCCAGCAGCTTTCTCCAGCTAGCGGGGAACACCGGGGAGCTGTTTTTT. It encodes CASSFLQLAGNTGELFF.

This chain uses TRBV2 with TRBJ2-5; tentatively, D is TRBD1 (5 bases). This CDR3 region has 15 residues. The V end was cut by 6 bases, the J end by 1 base, with 15 bases between. Germline assignment: CDR1 SNHLY and CDR2 FYNNEI. The CDR3 reads CASRRGRQTQETQYF. The CDR3 nucleotides are TGTGCCAGCAGACGAGGACGACAGACCCAAGAGACCCAGTACTTC.

This sequence joins TRBV6-6 and TRBJ2-1; 8 nucleotides agree with TRBD2. CDR3 length: 14 amino acids. CDR1 and CDR2 from the germline V gene are MNHNY and SVGAGI (reference sequence). Losses at the gene ends were 7 bases for V and 9 bases for J; bases not matched to a gene: 11. CDR3 DNA: TGTGCCAGCAACCTCGGACTAGCAACCATTGAGCAGTTCTTC. It is translated as CASNLGLATIEQFF.

The rearrangement links TRBV5-6 to TRBJ2-3; D is ambiguous. The CDR3 runs 16 residues. The germline V gene encodes CDR1 SGHDT and CDR2 YYEEEE. The ends were cut back, 1 base at V and 0 bases at J, with 12 bases in the middle. The CDR3 sequence: CASSLRVQTSTDTQYF. CDR3 nucleotide sequence: TGTGCCAGCAGCTTGCGAGTGCAAACTAGCACAGATACGCAGTATTTT.

This clone was detected only a few times. V gene TRBV2 combines with J gene TRBJ1-2; 7 nucleotides align to TRBD1. V lost 6 bases to trimming and J lost 7 bases; unmatched junction nucleotides: 5. Germline CDR1 SNHLY, CDR2 FYNNEI. The CDR3 has 12 residues. The CDR3 region is CASSPRQGGYTF. The CDR3 coding sequence is TGTGCCAGCAGCCCGAGACAGGGTGGCTACACCTTC.

For the CDR3, the DNA is TGCGCCAGCAGCTTGGCCTTCGACGAGCAGTACTTC. It yields the protein CASSLAFDEQYF. The chain is built from TRBV5-1 and TRBJ2-7, with unresolved D. Germline-derived CDR1 and CDR2 are SGHRS and YFSETQ. V lost 0 bases, J lost 5 bases, and 6 bases lay in between. This CDR3 comprises 12 residues.

This chain links TRBV18 with TRBJ2-1; D is uncertain. The CDR3 extends over 13 amino acids. Trimming stripped 0 bases from V and 8 bases from J, with 8 bases between. The germline CDR1 and CDR2 sequences are KGHSH and LQKENI. The CDR3 bases are TGTGCCAGCTCACCACCGAGAGGCGATGAGCAGTTCTTC. This sequence encodes CASSPPRGDEQFF.

The chain uses TRBV3-1 (or the pseudogene TRBV3-2) and TRBJ1-2; 8 bases match TRBD1. This CDR3 has 18 amino acids. Germline-derived CDR1 and CDR2 are LGHDT and YNNKEL (reference sequence). The V segment lost 1 base and the J segment 7 bases; nucleotides outside the gene matches: 17. The CDR3, as DNA: TGTGCCAGCAGCCAAGTTTTTGCAGGGGGCGCTGGATCGGGTGGCTACACCTTC. Its translation is CASSQVFAGGAGSGGYTF.

V is TRBV14 and J is TRBJ1-2; D ambiguous. V was clipped by 4 bases and J by 8 bases, with 11 bases between them. The CDR3 totals 12 residues. From germline, CDR1 is SGHDN and CDR2 FVKESK. CDR3 bases: TGTGCCAGCAGCCCTCGGGAAGGCGGCTACACCTTC. Its protein is CASSPREGGYTF.

This clone was seen a single time. The chain couples TRBV6-5 to TRBJ2-1; D is ambiguous. Trimming took 6 bases from V and 9 from J, leaving 15 bases between them. CDR1 MNHEY and CDR2 SVGAGI come from the germline V gene. The CDR3 has 13 amino acids. The DNA for the CDR3 is TGTGCCAGCAGCCGTAAGCCCGGTTCTGAGCAGTTCTTC. Translation gives CASSRKPGSEQFF.

Comment on this clone: Other DNA sequences from this sample encode an identical CDR3 as well. This rearrangement joins TRBV27 to TRBJ1-1; D gene uncertain. V lost 0 bases, J lost 5 bases, and 7 bases lay in between. CDR3 length: 13 amino acids. CDR1 and CDR2 (germline): MNHEY, SMNVEV (reference sequence). CDR3 residues: CASSLSGRTEAFF. The CDR3 nucleotides read TGTGCCAGCAGTTTATCCGGCAGGACTGAAGCTTTCTTT.

V gene TRBV3-1 (or the pseudogene TRBV3-2) combines with J gene TRBJ2-2; TRBD1 aligns across 7 bases. This CDR3 contains 15 residues. The V segment lost 7 bases and the J segment 0 bases; nucleotides outside the gene matches: 5. CDR1 is LGHDT and CDR2 is YNNKEL in the germline V gene (reference sequence). This CDR3 reads CASNPGTANTGELFF. CDR3 coding DNA: TGTGCCAGCAACCCTGGGACAGCGAACACCGGGGAGCTGTTTTTT.

The J gene is TRBJ2-2, the V gene TRBV14; TRBD1 aligns across 7 bases. The germline gives CDR1 SGHDN, CDR2 FVKESK. The CDR3 is 17 residues long. J was trimmed by 4 bases and V by 4 bases; bases with no gene match: 12. CDR3: CASSPNPGTATTGELFF. The CDR3 DNA follows: TGTGCCAGCAGCCCAAATCCCGGGACAGCGACCACCGGGGAGCTGTTTTTT.

The CDR3 sequence is CASSDAPGTGPASLHF. CDR3 nucleotides: TGTGCCAGCAGTGATGCCCCCGGGACAGGGCCCGCGTCCCTCCACTTT. The chain combines TRBV6-1 with TRBJ1-6; the match to TRBD1 covers 9 bases. With V trimmed by 3 bases and J by 14 bases, 14 bases remained unmatched. The CDR3 is 16 residues long. Germline V lookup: CDR1 MNHNS, CDR2 SASEGT.

As to this clone: The sample contains more than one DNA sequence encoding this CDR3. This rearrangement joins TRBV19 to TRBJ2-7, with TRBD1 identical over 8 bases. This CDR3 is built from 14 residues. After removal of 0 bases from V and 2 bases from J, the junction contained 0 bases not matched to a gene. CDR1 is LNHDA, CDR2 SQIVND, per germline (reference sequence). The CDR3 DNA reads TGTGCCAGTAGTATAGAGACAGGGGCCTACGAGCAGTACTTC. Amino acids: CASSIETGAYEQYF.

V is TRBV7-3 and J is TRBJ2-1; 16 bases align to TRBD2. Losses at the gene ends were 5 bases for V and 9 bases for J; bases not matched to a gene: 7. Germline-derived CDR1 and CDR2 are SGHTA and FQGTGA. CDR3 length: 16 residues. The CDR3 region is CASSHTGTSGRGEQFF. DNA of the CDR3: TGTGCCAGCAGCCACACCGGGACTAGCGGGAGGGGTGAGCAGTTCTTC.

The rearrangement uses TRBV5-1 and TRBJ2-5; TRBD1 aligns across 9 bases. The germline V gene encodes CDR1 SGHRS and CDR2 YFSETQ. This CDR3 has 14 amino acids. The J segment lost 4 bases and the V segment lost 4 bases, leaving 5 bases of the junction unmatched. As DNA, the CDR3 is TGCGCCAGCAGCCCGGGGACAGGGAGAGAGACCCAGTACTTC. It is translated as CASSPGTGRETQYF.

This chain connects TRBV5-5 to TRBJ2-7; 9 bases align to TRBD1. V was clipped by 3 bases and J by 3 bases; unmatched bases: 7. This CDR3 has 15 amino acids. In germline, CDR1 is SGHKS, CDR2 YYEKEE (reference sequence). The CDR3 spells CASSSAGTGLYEQYF. CDR3 DNA sequence: TGTGCCAGCAGCTCAGCCGGGACAGGGCTCTACGAGCAGTACTTC.

The chain couples TRBV19 to TRBJ1-5, with 7 bases aligning to TRBD1. Germline V gene sequence: CDR1 LNHDA, CDR2 SQIVND (reference sequence). This CDR3 is built from 15 residues. Germline trimming cut 6 bases from V and 0 bases from J; bases unmatched to any gene: 5. Written as DNA, the CDR3 is TGTGCCAGTAGGCCGGGACAGTATAGCAATCAGCCCCAGCATTTT. Encoded protein: CASRPGQYSNQPQHF. The variable domain in full, completed from reference TRBV19 and TRBJ1-5, reads DGGITQSPKYLFRKEGQNVTLSCEQNLNHDAMYWYRQDPGQGLRLIYYSQIVNDFQKGDIAEGYSVSREKKESFPLTVTSAQKNPTAFYLCASRPGQYSNQPQHFGDGTRLSIL.

This sequence joins TRBV6-1 and TRBJ2-5, with a weak D call TRBD1 (6 bases). Per the germline V gene, CDR1 is MNHNS and CDR2 is SASEGT. V was shortened by 8 bases and J by 1 base, with 11 bases between the two germline ends. The CDR3 length is 13 residues. The CDR3 DNA reads as TGTGCCAGCCTGGACAGCCTCCAAGAGACCCAGTACTTC. This gives the protein CASLDSLQETQYF.

The rearrangement uses TRBV19 and TRBJ2-2, with 8 bases that match TRBD2. Germline CDR1 LNHDA, CDR2 SQIVND (reference sequence). The V and J ends lost 4 bases and 2 bases, in that order; junction bases with no gene match: 15. This CDR3 comprises 19 residues. The CDR3 sequence is CASSTQSRSGGPNTGELFF. CDR3 in DNA: TGTGCCAGTAGTACTCAATCTCGTTCGGGAGGGCCAAACACCGGGGAGCTGTTTTTT.

V gene TRBV28 combines with J gene TRBJ2-1, with a possible D match to TRBD2 (6 bases). Trimming took 2 bases from V and 9 from J, leaving 20 bases between them. CDR1 and CDR2 from the germline V gene are MDHEN and SYDVKM. This CDR3 has 16 residues. The CDR3 coding sequence is TGTGCCAGCAGTTTAATTGGAGGGCCCCAGGGAATTGAGCAGTTCTTC. It yields the protein CASSLIGGPQGIEQFF. Filled out from reference TRBV28 and TRBJ2-1, the complete variable domain reads DVKVTQSSRYLVKRTGEKVFLECVQDMDHENMFWYRQDPGLGLRLIYFSYDVKMKEKGDIPEGYSVSREKKERFSLILESASTNQTSMYLCASSLIGGPQGIEQFFGPGTRLTVL.

The chain uses TRBV15 and TRBJ2-1, with 9 bases fitting TRBD2. Germline assignment: CDR1 LNHNV and CDR2 YYDKDF (reference sequence). The CDR3 has 19 residues. Trimming took 1 base from V and 0 from J; bases not matched to a gene: 10. The CDR3 protein is CATSRGGSGRRGSYNEQFF. The CDR3 bases are TGTGCCACCAGCAGAGGAGGTAGCGGGAGAAGGGGCTCCTACAATGAGCAGTTCTTC. Combining the CDR3 with reference TRBV15 and TRBJ2-1 gives the whole variable domain DAMVIQNPRYQVTQFGKPVTLSCSQTLNHNVMYWYQQKSSQAPKLLFHYYDKDFNNEADTPDNFQSRRPNTSFCFLDIRSPGLGDTAMYLCATSRGGSGRRGSYNEQFFGPGTRLTVL.

V is TRBV5-5 and J is TRBJ2-7; 7 positions agree with TRBD1. The trim removed 4 bases at V and 0 bases at J, leaving 7 bases unmatched. This CDR3 region has 15 residues. The germline V gene has CDR1 SGHKS and CDR2 YYEKEE (reference sequence). CDR3 in DNA: TGTGCCAGCAGCCAGGGGGAGACTCGCTCCTACGAGCAGTACGTC. Its protein is CASSQGETRSYEQYV.

The table lists this clone with a count of one. This chain links TRBV15 with TRBJ2-7; 10 nucleotides agree with TRBD2. The CDR3 spans 16 residues. Germline trimming cut 4 bases from V and 6 bases from J; bases unmatched to any gene: 12. Germline loops: CDR1 LNHNV, CDR2 YYDKDF (reference sequence). DNA of the CDR3: TGTGCCACCAGCATCCTAGCGGGGGTGGTTCCTCTCGAGCAGTACTTC. This translates into CATSILAGVVPLEQYF.

This clone was seen once. The chain links TRBV7-2 to TRBJ1-1; D possibly corresponds to TRBD1 (5 bases). The V end was cut by 1 base, the J end by 4 bases, with 7 bases between. This CDR3 is built from 13 residues. Germline CDR1 and CDR2: SGHTA and FQGNSA. The CDR3 region is CASSLGGGTEAFF. The CDR3 nucleotides are TGTGCCAGCAGCTTAGGGGGGGGCACTGAAGCTTTCTTT.

J is TRBJ2-2 and V is TRBV5-6; 9 nucleotides agree with TRBD2. The germline V gene has CDR1 SGHDT and CDR2 YYEEEE. The J segment lost 6 bases and the V segment lost 0 bases, leaving 6 bases of the junction unmatched. The CDR3 is 16 amino acids. CDR3 in DNA: TGTGCCAGCAGCTTGGCCCGCGGGAGGGAATCCGGGGAGCTGTTTTTT. Translated: CASSLARGRESGELFF.

The chain couples TRBV5-4 to TRBJ2-1; D remains ambiguous. The V end was cut by 6 bases, the J end by 0 bases, with 13 bases between. Germline-derived CDR1 and CDR2 are SGHNT and YYREEE (reference sequence). This CDR3 has 15 residues. This CDR3 is CASMPTPSSYNEQFF. CDR3 sequence (DNA): TGTGCCAGCATGCCCACACCAAGCTCCTACAATGAGCAGTTCTTC.

The chain employs TRBV5-4 and TRBJ1-1, with 9 positions matching TRBD1. CDR3 size: 16 residues. Looked up from germline, CDR1 is SGHNT and CDR2 is YYREEE (reference sequence). V shed 1 base and J 1 base; nucleotides not matched to a gene: 5. CDR3 nucleotides: TGTGCCAGCAGCTTGACGGGACAGGGTAAGAACACTGAAGCTTTCTTT. It encodes CASSLTGQGKNTEAFF.

This clone was picked up a small number of times. This rearrangement joins TRBV30 to TRBJ1-5; D perhaps matches TRBD1 (6 bases). Germline CDR1 reads GTSNPN; CDR2 reads SVGIG (reference sequence). Trimming stripped 1 base from V and 11 bases from J, with 24 bases between. The CDR3 extends over 16 amino acids. This CDR3 is CAWSAGGAPLFWTQHF. As DNA, the CDR3 is TGTGCCTGGAGTGCGGGGGGGGCCCCATTATTTTGGACCCAGCATTTT.

J is TRBJ1-1 and V is TRBV5-1; TRBD1 matches at 7 bases. From germline, CDR1 is SGHRS and CDR2 YFSETQ. This CDR3 region has 16 residues. Unmatched junction bases numbered 5, after V lost 0 bases and J lost 0 bases. The chain's CDR3 is CASSLAGQTLNTEAFF. CDR3 coding DNA: TGCGCCAGCAGCTTGGCGGGACAGACACTGAACACTGAAGCTTTCTTT. Complete variable domain (other parts from reference TRBV5-1 and TRBJ1-1): KAGVTQTPRYLIKTRGQQVTLSCSPISGHRSVSWYQQTPGQGLQFLFEYFSETQRNKGNFPGRFSGRQFSNSRSEMNVSTLELGDSALYLCASSLAGQTLNTEAFFGQGTRLTVV.